This TCR beta chain was captured in a study of PD-L1 blockade in urothelial cancer. Study at large: In the patient group, about 85% of the roughly 29 were males with bladder-origin urothelial cancer. Across blood samples, T cells had a median count of approximately 140,000.

This sample's time point: pretreatment peripheral blood. Germline CDR1 and CDR2: SQVTM and ANQGSEA. The CDR3 has 15 residues. The ends were cut back, 3 bases at V and 0 bases at J, with 13 bases in the middle. TCRdb keeps only in-frame clones here, not all; method: immunoSEQ multiplex PCR. The data hold approximately 88,000 clones, with about 83% observed a single time. The source of this sequence is a man aged 55 to 69 with urothelial cancer. The chain recombines TRBV29-1 with TRBJ2-3, with a tentative D call TRBD1 (6 bases). Sequencing used PBMCs, obtained around atezolizumab (anti-PD-L1) treatment. The CDR3 sequence: CSVDGYRDSTDTQYF. The CDR3 DNA follows: TGCAGCGTTGATGGGTACAGGGATAGCACAGATACGCAGTATTTT.